This T cell receptor (beta chain) was captured in a study of T cell responses to AZD1222 COVID-19 vaccine. This clone came up a few times. Between the trimmed V and J ends, which lost 5 bases and 6 bases, there was a span of 13 bases. This CDR3 has 13 amino acids. Germline V gives CDR1 SEHNR, CDR2 FQNEAQ (reference sequence). Clones were read by immunoSEQ multiplex PCR, and TCRdb kept only the in-frame ones, dropping some. The table includes approximately 140,000 clones, 94% detected once. The V gene is TRBV7-9, the J gene TRBJ1-1; D possibly corresponds to TRBD1 (5 bases). The sequencing used peripheral blood, collected on day 0 of AZD1222 vaccination. This TCR was sampled from an adult in good health. The CDR3 sequence is CASSPTGGSEAFF. In DNA form, the CDR3 reads TGTGCCAGCAGCCCCACGGGGGGTTCTGAAGCTTTCTTT. Looking up the rest from reference TRBV7-9 and TRBJ1-1 gives the full variable domain: DTGVSQNPRHKITKRGQNVTFRCDPISEHNRLYWYRQTLGQGPEFLTYFQNEAQLEKSRLLSDRFSAERPKGSFSTLEIQRTEQGDSAMYLCASSPTGGSEAFFGQGTRLTVV.